These T cell receptor beta chains were read from a single sample in a study of OX40 agonist ivuxolimab in advanced cancers. This table comes from immunoSEQ multiplex PCR, and its TCRdb copy is limited to in-frame clones, with some not included. The top ten clones hold 11% of a sample with about 49,000 clones, just under 95% of them seen once. Material: CD4+ or CD8+ T cells sorted from blood, obtained in a trial of the OX40 agonist ivuxolimab. The origin of the receptors is an adult with an advanced solid tumor such as melanoma, head and neck, liver or kidney cancer. Both conserved end residues are part of each CDR3. D genes are given only for firm matches. The listing skips clone size in some rows; elsewhere it reads once, few, many or a size class.

v_gene	j_gene	d_gene	abundance	CDR3aa	CDR3nt
TRBV4-3	TRBJ2-7	TRBD2	once	CASSQALAGGYEQYF	TGCGCCAGCAGCCAAGCTCTAGCGGGGGGGTACGAGCAGTACTTC
TRBV9	TRBJ1-2	TRBD1	NA	CASSAAYRDREPNYGYTF	TGTGCCAGCAGCGCCGCGTACCGGGACAGGGAACCTAACTATGGCTACACCTTC
TRBV5-4	TRBJ2-6	NA	NA	CASSLSGAGANVLTF	TGTGCCAGCAGCTTGTCAGGGGCTGGGGCCAACGTCCTGACTTTC
TRBV30	TRBJ2-7	NA	NA	CAWSVGSYEQYF	TGTGCCTGGAGTGTCGGCAGTTACGAGCAGTACTTC
TRBV2	TRBJ1-3	NA	NA	CASSTTVQRTGNTIYF	TGTGCCAGCAGTACCACCGTTCAGCGAACTGGAAACACCATATATTTT
TRBV6-6	TRBJ1-5	NA	NA	CASTFGGYQPQHF	TGTGCCAGCACCTTCGGGGGATATCAGCCCCAGCATTTT
TRBV7-2	TRBJ2-7	NA	NA	CASTLGPAYEQYF	TGTGCCAGCACCCTAGGGCCAGCCTACGAGCAGTACTTC
TRBV4-1	TRBJ2-7	NA	NA	CASSQVNSGYEQYF	TGCGCCAGCAGCCAAGTTAACTCAGGCTACGAGCAGTACTTC
TRBV7-9	TRBJ2-5	TRBD2	NA	CASRGLAGGLETQYF	TGTGCCAGCAGGGGACTAGCGGGAGGGTTGGAGACCCAGTACTTC
TRBV4-3	TRBJ2-7	TRBD2	NA	CASSQFVAGGPYEQYF	TGCGCCAGCAGCCAATTCGTAGCGGGAGGGCCGTACGAGCAGTACTTC
TRBV29-1	TRBJ2-1	TRBD2	few	CSALAGGPNEQFF	TGCAGCGCCCTAGCGGGAGGGCCTAATGAGCAGTTCTTC
TRBV4-3	TRBJ2-4	NA	NA	CASSQDRNGAAKNIQYF	TGCGCCAGCAGCCAAGATCGGAACGGGGCGGCCAAAAACATTCAGTACTTC
TRBV6-4	TRBJ2-1	TRBD2	NA	CASSSGLAGAYNEQFF	TGTGCCAGCAGTTCGGGACTAGCGGGAGCCTACAATGAGCAGTTCTTC
TRBV19	TRBJ1-1	NA	NA	CASSSRKADTEAFF	TGTGCCAGTAGTAGCCGAAAGGCGGACACTGAAGCTTTCTTT
TRBV25-1	TRBJ2-7	NA	NA	CASSVDYEQYF	TGTGCCAGCAGTGTAGACTACGAGCAGTACTTC
TRBV9	TRBJ2-1	TRBD2	once	CASSVDLAGINEQFF	TGTGCCAGCAGCGTAGACCTAGCGGGAATCAATGAGCAGTTCTTC
TRBV7-3	TRBJ2-1	NA	NA	CASSWGTGLGNEQFF	TGTGCCAGCAGCTGGGGAACAGGGCTGGGCAATGAGCAGTTCTTC
TRBV18	TRBJ1-1	TRBD1	NA	CASSPWTGRNTEAFF	TGTGCCAGCTCACCATGGACAGGAAGGAACACTGAAGCTTTCTTT
TRBV27	TRBJ2-1	NA	NA	CASSPRTGPHPYNEQFF	TGTGCCAGCAGTCCCCGGACGGGGCCCCACCCCTACAATGAGCAGTTCTTC
TRBV29-1	TRBJ2-7	TRBD1	NA	CSVDIGQGSYEQYF	TGCAGCGTTGATATAGGACAGGGGTCCTACGAGCAGTACTTC
TRBV13	TRBJ1-4	TRBD1	NA	CASSSTGFNGGEKLFF	TGTGCCAGCAGCTCGACAGGGTTCAATGGAGGTGAAAAACTGTTTTTT
TRBV5-1	TRBJ1-1	TRBD1	NA	CASSWDRADTEAFF	TGCGCCAGCAGTTGGGACAGGGCGGACACTGAAGCTTTCTTT
TRBV9	TRBJ2-3	NA	NA	CASSSPYGTDTQYF	TGTGCCAGCAGCTCTCCGTACGGCACAGATACGCAGTATTTT
TRBV4-3	TRBJ2-1	NA	NA	CASSQEAGPTSGDEQFF	TGCGCCAGCAGCCAAGAAGCCGGGCCCACCTCGGGAGATGAGCAGTTCTTC
TRBV6-5	TRBJ2-1	NA	NA	CASSPRTHNEQFF	TGTGCCAGCAGTCCACGGACCCACAATGAGCAGTTCTTC
TRBV5-1	TRBJ2-7	NA	NA	CASSLRLKGTYEQYF	TGCGCCAGCAGCTTGAGGCTTAAGGGGACCTACGAGCAGTACTTC
TRBV6-5	TRBJ1-6	NA	NA	CASSYSGRQPNSPLHF	TGTGCCAGCAGTTACTCGGGGCGACAGCCTAATTCACCCCTCCACTTT
TRBV28	TRBJ1-2	TRBD1	NA	CASSSYKTGTHGYTF	TGTGCCAGCAGTTCATATAAGACAGGGACCCATGGCTACACCTTC
TRBV7-6	TRBJ2-1	NA	NA	CASSIGSLGEQFF	TGTGCCAGCAGCATAGGGAGTTTAGGGGAGCAGTTCTTC
TRBV19	TRBJ2-7	NA	NA	CASRDHSYEQYF	TGTGCCAGTAGGGACCACTCCTACGAGCAGTACTTC
TRBV14	TRBJ2-1	TRBD1	NA	CASSQGAGGLNEQFF	TGTGCCAGCAGCCAAGGCGCAGGGGGCCTGAATGAGCAGTTCTTC
TRBV9	TRBJ2-7	NA	NA	CASSVGTGSGYEQYF	TGTGCCAGCAGCGTAGGAACGGGAAGCGGCTACGAGCAGTACTTC
TRBV4-3	TRBJ2-7	NA	NA	CASSPGTTSYEQYF	TGCGCCAGCAGCCCTGGGACAACCTCCTACGAGCAGTACTTC
TRBV27	TRBJ2-2	TRBD1	NA	CASSSEDRGHLNTGELFF	TGTGCCAGCAGTTCCGAGGACAGGGGACATTTGAACACCGGGGAGCTGTTTTTT
TRBV2	TRBJ1-2	TRBD1	NA	CASSSGQGANYGYTF	TGTGCCAGCAGCTCGGGACAGGGAGCTAACTATGGCTACACCTTC
TRBV6-9	TRBJ2-2	NA	NA	CASSYSIIGATGELFF	TGTGCCAGCAGTTACTCGATCATCGGGGCCACCGGGGAGCTGTTTTTT
TRBV28	TRBJ1-2	TRBD1	NA	CASSLRTGQLDGYTF	TGTGCCAGCAGCCTTAGGACAGGCCAACTGGATGGCTACACCTTC
TRBV6-4	TRBJ2-1	TRBD2	NA	CASSTSGSSYNEQFF	TGTGCCAGCAGTACTAGCGGGAGCTCCTACAATGAGCAGTTCTTC
TRBV11-2	TRBJ2-5	NA	NA	CASSARLGEKNQETQYF	TGTGCCAGCAGCGCCCGGTTGGGGGAAAAAAACCAAGAGACCCAGTACTTC
TRBV5-1	TRBJ1-1	NA	NA	CASSFESLNTEAFF	TGCGCCAGCAGCTTCGAGAGTTTGAACACTGAAGCTTTCTTT
TRBV5-4	TRBJ2-7	TRBD2	NA	CASSLASGDSYEQYF	TGTGCCAGCAGCTTGGCTAGCGGGGATTCCTACGAGCAGTACTTC
TRBV29-1	TRBJ2-7	NA	NA	CSVVEDTTYEQYF	TGCAGCGTTGTGGAGGACACGACCTACGAGCAGTACTTC
TRBV6-6	TRBJ1-3	NA	NA	CASSYAAEGNTIYF	TGTGCCAGCAGTTACGCCGCGGAAGGAAACACCATATATTTT
TRBV6-5	TRBJ2-7	TRBD1	NA	CASSSTGTGNYEQYF	TGTGCCAGCAGTTCCACCGGGACAGGGAACTACGAGCAGTACTTC
TRBV7-2	TRBJ2-7	NA	NA	CASSLGLGYEQYF	TGTGCCAGCAGCTTAGGGCTAGGGTACGAGCAGTACTTC
TRBV4-3	TRBJ1-2	TRBD1	NA	CASSQDPHNRGGDGYTF	TGCGCCAGCAGCCAAGATCCCCACAACAGGGGAGGGGATGGCTACACCTTC
TRBV7-9	TRBJ2-7	NA	once	CASSPSDAYEQYF	TGTGCCAGCAGCCCATCGGACGCTTACGAGCAGTACTTC
TRBV19	TRBJ2-7	NA	NA	CASSIDPSRQGLYEQYF	TGTGCCAGTAGTATAGATCCGAGCAGGCAGGGGCTCTACGAGCAGTACTTC
TRBV9	TRBJ2-1	TRBD1	NA	CASSVSGTEYNEQFF	TGTGCCAGCAGCGTCTCCGGGACAGAGTACAATGAGCAGTTCTTC